Listed here are 25 T cell receptor beta chains from one sample, sequenced in a study of OX40 agonist ivuxolimab in advanced cancers. Sequenced by immunoSEQ multiplex PCR; TCRdb stores in-frame clones only, minus some. There are about 66,000 clones in the sample; approximately 84% occur only once, and approximately 4.8% lies in the top ten. The material was CD4+ or CD8+ T cells sorted from blood, obtained in a trial of the OX40 agonist ivuxolimab. The receptor source for this set is an adult with an advanced solid tumor such as melanoma, head and neck, liver or kidney cancer.

This chain uses TRBV2 with TRBJ1-1; the D gene is possibly TRBD1 (5 bases). The CDR3 runs 14 residues. The germline V gene encodes CDR1 SNHLY and CDR2 FYNNEI. V was cut by 7 bases and J by 1 base, with 13 bases left in between. The CDR3 region has the DNA TGTGCCAGCACTTCAGGGAACTGGAACACTGAAGCTTTCTTT. Residues: CASTSGNWNTEAFF.

There are a few counts of this clone. The chain has TRBV21-1 and TRBJ1-2. TRBV21-1 is a recognized pseudogene. There are 9 residues in the CDR3. The CDR3 nucleotides read TGTGCCAGCATCCCTGGCTACACCTTC. As protein: CASIPGYTF.

The chain employs TRBV15 and TRBJ1-4, with D perhaps TRBD1 (5 bases). The CDR3 spans 16 residues. V lost 0 bases, J lost 7 bases, and 15 bases lay in between. Germline CDR1 is LNHNV and CDR2 is YYDKDF (reference sequence). The DNA of the CDR3 is TGTGCCACCAGCAGAGAAAATCCAGGGCTAGGTGAAAAACTGTTTTTT. It yields the protein CATSRENPGLGEKLFF.

J is TRBJ1-6 and V is TRBV5-1; no reliable D call. The CDR3 is made up of 15 amino acids. Germline assignment: CDR1 SGHRS and CDR2 YFSETQ. V shed 4 bases and J shed 7 bases, with 15 bases lying between them. CDR3 in amino acids: CASSPRAGENSPLHF. The CDR3 bases are TGCGCCAGCAGCCCCCGCGCAGGTGAAAATTCACCCCTCCACTTT.

The V gene is TRBV7-9, the J gene TRBJ2-5; TRBD2 matches at 13 bases. Germline CDR1 reads SEHNR; CDR2 reads FQNEAQ (reference sequence). V gave up 4 bases and J gave up 3 bases; unmatched junction bases: 2. The CDR3 has 15 amino acids. CDR3 bases: TGTGCCAGCAGCTATGGGACTAGCGGGAAAGAGACCCAGTACTTC. Amino acids: CASSYGTSGKETQYF.

This chain joins TRBV19 and TRBJ2-2; the match to TRBD2 covers 8 bases. This CDR3 spans 15 amino acids. J lost 3 bases, V lost 9 bases, and 9 bases had no gene match. Germline CDR1 and CDR2: LNHDA and SQIVND (reference sequence). CDR3 in DNA: TGTGCCAGCCATCAGCGGGGGAGTCACACCGGGGAGCTGTTTTTT. Protein product: CASHQRGSHTGELFF.

Only a few counts were recorded for this clone. The chain has TRBV9 and TRBJ1-3; maybe TRBD1 (6 bases). From germline, CDR1 is SGDLS and CDR2 YYNGEE. Trimming took 1 base from V and 0 from J, leaving 14 bases between them. This CDR3 has 17 amino acids. For the CDR3, the DNA is TGTGCCAGCAGCGTATATGACAGGCCGAGCTCTGGAAACACCATATATTTT. Translated: CASSVYDRPSSGNTIYF.

Notes on this clone: One end of the junction fails to match germline, which may point to a read error. The chain carries TRBV11-3 and TRBJ2-3; 10 bases are a match to TRBD1. The CDR3 contains 18 residues. CDR1 is SGHNT, CDR2 YENEEA, per germline. CDR3 sequence (DNA): TGTGCCAGCAGTTTAGGTTCCTCGGGACAGGGGTACACAGATACGCAGTATTTT. Its translation: CASSLGSSGQGYTDTQYF.

The chain is built from TRBV5-1 and TRBJ2-7; D may be TRBD2 (5 bases). The CDR3 length is 15 residues. Germline V CDR1 and CDR2: SGHRS, YFSETQ. Trimming pared 2 bases from V and 3 bases from J, leaving 15 bases between. CDR3 residues: CASSFRSGEGYEQYF. DNA for the CDR3: TGCGCCAGCAGCTTTAGGAGCGGTGAGGGCTACGAGCAGTACTTC.

This chain links TRBV6-5 with TRBJ1-5, with 7 bases matching TRBD1. Germline lookup yields CDR1 MNHEY and CDR2 SVGAGI. The CDR3 spans 15 residues. J was trimmed by 5 bases and V by 2 bases; bases with no gene match: 6. The CDR3 region is CASSYKGTVDQPQHF. The CDR3 DNA follows: TGTGCCAGCAGTTACAAAGGGACAGTAGATCAGCCCCAGCATTTT.

This clone showed up just once. This chain links TRBV6-1 with TRBJ1-5; possible D gene TRBD1, 5 bases. Trimming took 2 bases from V and 9 from J, leaving 14 bases between them. Germline V gene data show CDR1 as MNHNS and CDR2 as SASEGT. This CDR3 is built from 14 residues. The CDR3 nucleotides read TGTGCCAGCAGTGAAACCGGGACCAGGTGGCCCCAGCATTTT. It translates to CASSETGTRWPQHF.

This clone was counted a few times. The rearrangement links TRBV14 to TRBJ1-6, with D possibly matching TRBD1 (5 bases). The V gene lost 0 bases and the J gene lost 10 bases, with 16 bases spanning the gap. The V gene's germline CDR1 is SGHDN and CDR2 FVKESK. The CDR3 is 16 amino acids. In DNA, the CDR3 is TGTGCCAGCAGCCAAGATTCAGGGCGCTGGGTCTCACCCCTCCACTTT. Translated: CASSQDSGRWVSPLHF.

This chain connects TRBV5-1 to TRBJ2-5; D might be TRBD1 (5 bases). V was trimmed by 0 bases and J by 4 bases, leaving 19 bases between them. Germline CDR1 and CDR2: SGHRS and YFSETQ. The CDR3 is 17 residues long. CDR3: CASSLGSRQGEGETQYF. The CDR3, as DNA: TGCGCCAGCAGCTTGGGTTCGAGGCAGGGTGAAGGAGAGACCCAGTACTTC. Supplemented by reference TRBV5-1 and TRBJ2-5, the full variable domain reads KAGVTQTPRYLIKTRGQQVTLSCSPISGHRSVSWYQQTPGQGLQFLFEYFSETQRNKGNFPGRFSGRQFSNSRSEMNVSTLELGDSALYLCASSLGSRQGEGETQYFGPGTRLLVL.

A single count supports this clone. The chain has TRBV4-1 and TRBJ2-7, with 7 bases aligning to TRBD1. Germline CDR1 MGHRA, CDR2 YSYEKL. The CDR3 runs 14 residues. Unmatched junction bases numbered 5, after V lost 3 bases and J lost 3 bases. CDR3 nucleotides: TGCGCCAGCAGCCAGGGGACAGAGCTCTACGAGCAGTACTTC. Encoded protein: CASSQGTELYEQYF.

The J gene is TRBJ1-5, the V gene TRBV7-9; a possible D gene is TRBD1 (5 bases). The CDR3 covers 15 residues. Trimming shortened V by 7 bases and J by 1 base, and 14 bases separated the two germline ends. CDR1 is SEHNR and CDR2 is FQNEAQ in the germline V gene (reference sequence). CDR3 sequence (DNA): TGTGCCAGCAACCGGGGACTAGGGAGCAATCAGCCCCAGCATTTT. Translation: CASNRGLGSNQPQHF. The variable domain in full, completed from reference TRBV7-9 and TRBJ1-5, reads DTGVSQNPRHKITKRGQNVTFRCDPISEHNRLYWYRQTLGQGPEFLTYFQNEAQLEKSRLLSDRFSAERPKGSFSTLEIQRTEQGDSAMYLCASNRGLGSNQPQHFGDGTRLSIL.

On this clone: One junction end disagrees with the germline gene, perhaps due to a read error. This chain uses TRBV7-7 with TRBJ2-3; D gene unclear. Germline V gene sequence: CDR1 SSHAT, CDR2 FNYEAQ (reference sequence). This CDR3 has 14 amino acids. The CDR3 sequence: CASSLGGNTDTQYF. DNA for the CDR3: TGTGCTAGCAGCTTGGGCGGAAACACAGATACGCAGTATTTT.

The V gene is TRBV11-2, the J gene TRBJ2-1, with D perhaps matching TRBD1 (6 bases). The V gene's germline CDR1 is SGHAT and CDR2 FQNNGV. Trimming stripped 1 base from V and 3 bases from J, with 10 bases between. The CDR3 covers 15 residues. CDR3 loop: CASSLVEGDYNEQFF. Written as DNA, the CDR3 is TGTGCCAGCAGCTTAGTTGAGGGGGACTACAATGAGCAGTTCTTC. Full variable domain (rest looked up from reference TRBV11-2 and TRBJ2-1): EAGVAQSPRYKIIEKRQSVAFWCNPISGHATLYWYQQILGQGPKLLIQFQNNGVVDDSQLPKDRFSAERLKGVDSTLKIQPAKLEDSAVYLCASSLVEGDYNEQFFGPGTRLTVL.

The CDR3 reads CASRRTGASYGYTF. CDR3 in DNA: TGTGCCAGCAGAAGAACAGGGGCCTCATATGGCTACACCTTC. The chain recombines TRBV6-5 with TRBJ1-2, with TRBD1 matching over 7 bases. The germline gives CDR1 MNHEY, CDR2 SVGAGI. The CDR3 consists of 14 residues. The J segment lost 5 bases and the V segment lost 6 bases, leaving 9 bases of the junction unmatched.

This sequence joins TRBV7-9 and TRBJ2-2, with 7 bases that match TRBD2. V shed 5 bases and J 4 bases; nucleotides not matched to a gene: 10. Germline assignment: CDR1 SEHNR and CDR2 FQNEAQ (reference sequence). This CDR3 region has 16 residues. This CDR3 reads CASSQGGRGTTGELFF. In DNA, the CDR3 is TGTGCCAGCAGCCAGGGAGGGCGGGGGACCACCGGGGAGCTGTTTTTT.

The chain recombines TRBV7-9 with TRBJ2-6; 10 bases agree with TRBD1. J was trimmed by 2 bases and V by 6 bases; bases with no gene match: 4. CDR3 length: 16 residues. CDR1 and CDR2 (germline): SEHNR, FQNEAQ (reference sequence). The CDR3 loop reads CASSPGTGAGANVLTF. The CDR3 bases are TGTGCCAGCAGTCCCGGGACAGGGGCTGGGGCCAACGTCCTGACTTTC.

The chain combines TRBV6-1 with TRBJ2-3; 11 bases are a match to TRBD2. Germline CDR1 is MNHNS and CDR2 is SASEGT. This CDR3 is 15 amino acids long. The trim removed 7 bases at V and 5 bases at J, leaving 8 bases unmatched. Here the CDR3 reads CASNRLAGLEDTQYF. In DNA, the CDR3 is TGTGCCAGCAACCGACTAGCGGGGCTTGAAGATACGCAGTATTTT.

This clone was counted only a few times. V gene TRBV6-6 combines with J gene TRBJ2-7; D might be TRBD1 or TRBD2, each matching 5 bases. The V gene lost 10 bases and the J gene lost 1 base, with 14 bases spanning the gap. Germline V CDR1 and CDR2: MNHNY, SVGAGI (reference sequence). This CDR3 comprises 13 residues. CDR3 protein: CATLRDGSYEQYF. The CDR3, as DNA: TGTGCCACCTTACGGGACGGTTCCTACGAGCAGTACTTC.

This chain connects TRBV7-3 to TRBJ2-3; the match to TRBD2 covers 8 bases. V shed 6 bases and J 0 bases; nucleotides not matched to a gene: 5. The germline CDR1 and CDR2 sequences are SGHTA and FQGTGA. The CDR3 covers 15 residues. In nucleotides, the CDR3 is TGTGCCAGCAGGCCGAGCGGGAGTAGCACAGATACGCAGTATTTT. Translated: CASRPSGSSTDTQYF.

The DNA of the CDR3 is TGCGCCAGCAGCTTGGGTTTACCCACAGATACGCAGTATTTT. It specifies CASSLGLPTDTQYF. The chain is built from TRBV5-1 and TRBJ2-3; no clear D gene. CDR1 is SGHRS and CDR2 is YFSETQ in the germline V gene. Trimming left V 0 bases short and J 2 bases short, with 7 bases between. The CDR3 is 14 residues long.

In regard to this clone: A read error may produce the germline difference seen at one junction end. The V and J genes are TRBV7-7 and TRBJ2-5; 7 nucleotides agree with TRBD1. The germline V gene encodes CDR1 SSHAT and CDR2 FNYEAQ (reference sequence). This CDR3 comprises 14 residues. CDR3 nucleotide sequence: TGTGCTAGCAGCCCGAAGGGGGCGAGAGAGACCCAGTACTTC. It translates to CASSPKGARETQYF. Complete variable domain (other parts from reference TRBV7-7 and TRBJ2-5): GAGVSQSPRYKVTKRGQDVTLRCDPISSHATLYWYQQALGQGPEFLTYFNYEAQPDKSGLPSDRFSAERPEGSISTLTIQRTEQRDSAMYRCASSPKGARETQYFGPGTRLLVL.